This T cell receptor beta chain was captured by sequencing in a study of blood T cell repertoires in COVID-19. As for the study in general: Sample material is recorded as cDNA or gDNA derived from T cells, B-cell-depleted T cells, or PBMCs.

Germline lookup yields CDR1 MGHDK and CDR2 SYGVNS. J lost 3 bases, V lost 2 bases, and 7 bases had no gene match. The CDR3 covers 16 residues. In the original processing: Scientists estimated how many nucleated cells there were by amplifying reference gene primers. Generated by immunoSEQ multiplex PCR, the TCRdb table keeps only in-frame clones and is missing some. V, J and clone size reflect that table, while D and trimming were determined from the DNA. Of about 250,000 clones in the sample, roughly 87% were seen once. The chain carries TRBV25-1 and TRBJ2-5, with 9 bases fitting TRBD2. The clonotype comes from a man younger than 30 with active or convalescent COVID-19. Sequencing input: peripheral blood. The CDR3, as DNA: TGTGCCAGCAGTGAACATCGCGGGGGGGAGAAAGAGACCCAGTACTTC. Translation: CASSEHRGGEKETQYF.